The 13 T cell receptor beta chains listed next were all sequenced from one sample in a study of cytomegalovirus exposure and HLA in healthy donors. Primers for the PCR totalled 60 Vbeta and 13 Jbeta. Sequencing used immunoSEQ multiplex PCR; TCRdb keeps in-frame clones, though not all of them. Found here are 150,000 to 200,000 clones, roughly 80% of them singletons; the top ten hold 13%. The sample consisted of PBMCs. The origin of the receptors is a woman aged 45 to 65 in good health and CMV-seropositive.

This clone has a single count. The chain's CDR3 is CASSPRGGSNQPQHF. The CDR3 DNA sequence: TGTGCCAGTAGTCCCCGGGGGGGAAGCAATCAGCCCCAGCATTTT. This chain uses TRBV19 with TRBJ1-5, with a possible D match to TRBD1 (5 bases). Trimming left V 5 bases short and J 1 base short, with 12 bases between. Germline assignment: CDR1 LNHDA and CDR2 SQIVND (reference sequence). CDR3 length: 15 residues.

The chain carries TRBV4-2 and TRBJ1-2; D uncertain. Trimming removed 0 bases at V and 1 base at J, with 9 bases between. The CDR3 runs to 15 residues. Per the germline V gene, CDR1 is LGHNA and CDR2 is YNFKEQ. CDR3 residues: CASSQENTINYGYTF. Written as DNA, the CDR3 is TGTGCCAGCAGCCAAGAGAACACTATTAACTATGGCTACACCTTC.

This clone was seen at least ten times. The chain uses TRBV25-1 and TRBJ1-1; the D is unclear. Germline V gene data show CDR1 as MGHDK and CDR2 as SYGVNS. Between the trimmed V and J ends, which lost 6 bases and 1 base, there was a span of 18 bases. The CDR3 loop spans 16 amino acids. CDR3 in amino acids: CASSQLGPRGNTEAFF. The CDR3 DNA follows: TGTGCCAGCAGCCAACTTGGACCCCGGGGGAACACTGAAGCTTTCTTT.

The J gene is TRBJ1-1, the V gene TRBV2; perhaps TRBD1 as D (5 bases). Trimming took 8 bases from V and 4 from J, leaving 14 bases between them. Germline V gene lookup returns CDR1 SNHLY and CDR2 FYNNEI. This CDR3 comprises 13 residues. For the CDR3, the DNA is TGTGCCAGCCGGACGTGGCAGGGCACTGAAGCTTTCTTT. Amino acids: CASRTWQGTEAFF.

V usage is TRBV30 and J usage is TRBJ2-1; D might be TRBD1 (5 bases). Trimming pared 5 bases from V and 0 bases from J, leaving 20 bases between. Germline values: CDR1 GTSNPN, CDR2 SVGIG (reference sequence). This CDR3 is built from 17 residues. DNA of the CDR3: TGTGCCTGGGAAACAGGACGTCCTCTAAGCTCCTACAATGAGCAGTTCTTC. Translated: CAWETGRPLSSYNEQFF.

The chain joins TRBV4-1 to TRBJ1-5; tentative D call: TRBD1 (6 bases). Per the germline V gene, CDR1 is MGHRA and CDR2 is YSYEKL. The CDR3 length is 16 residues. The germline V and J ends were trimmed by 1 base and 6 bases, with 16 bases remaining between them. CDR3 nucleotide sequence: TGCGCCAGCAGCCAAGTTCATCAGGGGAGCCCTCAGCCCCAGCATTTT. Amino acids: CASSQVHQGSPQPQHF.

The rearrangement joins TRBV7-3 to TRBJ1-2, with unresolved D. Germline loops: CDR1 SGHTA, CDR2 FQGTGA. The V gene lost 3 bases and the J gene lost 4 bases, with 6 bases spanning the gap. This CDR3 spans 12 amino acids. The CDR3 sequence is CASSLAGYGYTF. Here the CDR3 DNA reads TGTGCCAGCAGCTTGGCAGGCTATGGCTACACCTTC.

This clone was seen only a few times. V usage is TRBV6-5 and J usage is TRBJ1-1; D gene uncertain. The CDR3 loop spans 14 amino acids. Germline lookup yields CDR1 MNHEY and CDR2 SVGAGI. Trimming shortened V by 5 bases and J by 2 bases, and 12 bases separated the two germline ends. CDR3 in DNA: TGTGCCAGCAGTGAACATGTAGCTAACACTGAAGCTTTCTTT. It translates to CASSEHVANTEAFF.

The rearrangement joins TRBV7-9 to TRBJ1-1, with 7 bases lining up with TRBD1. Germline CDR1 is SEHNR and CDR2 is FQNEAQ (reference sequence). There are 15 residues in the CDR3. Trimming cost V 5 bases and J 0 bases; bases outside gene matches: 6. As DNA, the CDR3 is TGTGCCAGCAGCCCCCAGGGACAGTTGAACACTGAAGCTTTCTTT. Amino acids: CASSPQGQLNTEAFF.

The V gene is TRBV6-1, the J gene TRBJ1-3; D uncertain. The CDR3 covers 12 residues. Germline V gene lookup returns CDR1 MNHNS and CDR2 SASEGT. V was shortened by 6 bases and J by 2 bases, with 5 bases between the two germline ends. The CDR3 here is CASSSPGNTIYF. In nucleotides, the CDR3 is TGTGCCAGCAGCTCCCCTGGAAACACCATATATTTT.

Concerning this clone itself: One end of the junction does not line up with germline, which may come from a read error. The V gene is TRBV7-9, the J gene TRBJ2-2; 10 positions match TRBD1. This CDR3 comprises 16 residues. Germline assignment: CDR1 SEHNR and CDR2 FQNEAQ (reference sequence). CDR3: CSSSLRTGGNTGELFF. The CDR3 nucleotides are TGTTCCAGCAGCTTAAGGACAGGGGGAAACACCGGGGAGCTGTTTTTT. Full variable domain (rest looked up from reference TRBV7-9 and TRBJ2-2): DTGVSQNPRHKITKRGQNVTFRCDPISEHNRLYWYRQTLGQGPEFLTYFQNEAQLEKSRLLSDRFSAERPKGSFSTLEIQRTEQGDSAMYLCSSSLRTGGNTGELFFGEGSRLTVL.

The CDR3, as DNA: TGCGCCAGCAGCTTGGGAGGGGGAATGAACACTGAAGCTTTCTTT. Translating it yields CASSLGGGMNTEAFF. The V call is TRBV5-1, the J call TRBJ1-1; TRBD1 is a possible D gene (6 bases). Trimming shortened V by 0 bases and J by 0 bases, and 9 bases separated the two germline ends. Germline V gene data show CDR1 as SGHRS and CDR2 as YFSETQ. This CDR3 contains 15 residues.

The V gene is TRBV6-5, the J gene TRBJ1-5; D possibly corresponds to TRBD1 (6 bases). In germline, CDR1 is MNHEY, CDR2 SVGAGI. The CDR3 has 15 residues. Trimming left V 0 bases short and J 3 bases short, with 9 bases between. CDR3 region: CASSYSYRVNQPQHF. In DNA, the CDR3 is TGTGCCAGCAGTTACTCTTACAGGGTCAATCAGCCCCAGCATTTT.